Included here is one T cell receptor (beta chain) sequence, with context. Stated time point: cycle 4 day 1 (C4D1), after less than seven weeks of nivolumab. There was relapse after autologous stem cell transplantation in every patient, and there was variation in brentuximab vedotin exposure. Using magnetic negative selection, the CD4+ T cells were separated out of thawed PBMCs. The sample is drawn from a study of PD-1 blockade in classical Hodgkin lymphoma. The CDR3 runs to 15 residues. V shed 6 bases and J 8 bases; nucleotides not matched to a gene: 13. Germline CDR1 is LGHNT and CDR2 is FRNRAP. Measured with immunoSEQ multiplex PCR; TCRdb has only the in-frame clones, and not every one. The data contain just under 20,000 clones, roughly 80% of them singletons.

V and J are TRBV12-5 and TRBJ2-4; TRBD1 matches 7 bases. This TCR came from a human donor with classical Hodgkin lymphoma. This specimen was CD4+ T cells from blood, taken before the fourth cycle of nivolumab. CDR3 in amino acids: CASGLQRQGRDIQYF. The CDR3 DNA reads TGTGCTAGTGGCCTCCAACGACAGGGAAGAGACATTCAGTACTTC.